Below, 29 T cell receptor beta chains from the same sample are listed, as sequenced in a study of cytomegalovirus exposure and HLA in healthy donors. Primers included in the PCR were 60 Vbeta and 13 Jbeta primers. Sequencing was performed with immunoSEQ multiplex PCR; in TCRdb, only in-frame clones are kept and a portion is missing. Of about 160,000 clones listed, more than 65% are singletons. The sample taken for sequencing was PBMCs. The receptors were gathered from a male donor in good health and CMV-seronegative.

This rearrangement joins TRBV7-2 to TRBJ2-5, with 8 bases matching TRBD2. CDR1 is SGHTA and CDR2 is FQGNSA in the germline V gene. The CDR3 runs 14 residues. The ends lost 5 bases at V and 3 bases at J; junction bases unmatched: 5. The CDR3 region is CASSGRAGEETQYF. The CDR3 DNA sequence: TGTGCCAGCAGCGGAAGAGCGGGGGAAGAGACCCAGTACTTC.

The CDR3 DNA follows: TGTGCCAGCAGCCCCGGGACAGGATTGAACACTGAAGCTTTCTTT. It encodes CASSPGTGLNTEAFF. This chain uses TRBV7-3 with TRBJ1-1; 8 bases are shared with TRBD1. Germline CDR1 and CDR2: SGHTA and FQGTGA. The CDR3 is 15 residues long. Germline trimming cut 5 bases from V and 0 bases from J; bases unmatched to any gene: 5. Filled out from reference TRBV7-3 and TRBJ1-1, the complete variable domain reads GAGVSQTPSNKVTEKGKYVELRCDPISGHTALYWYRQSLGQGPEFLIYFQGTGAADDSGLPNDRFFAVRPEGSVSTLKIQRTERGDSAVYLCASSPGTGLNTEAFFGQGTRLTVV.

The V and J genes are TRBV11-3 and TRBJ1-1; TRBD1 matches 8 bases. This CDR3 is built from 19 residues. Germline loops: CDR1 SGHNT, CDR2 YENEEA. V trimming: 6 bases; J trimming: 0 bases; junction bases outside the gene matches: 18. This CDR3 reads CASRPTSDREMPLNTEAFF. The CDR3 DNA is TGTGCCAGCAGACCAACCTCGGACAGGGAGATGCCTTTGAACACTGAAGCTTTCTTT.

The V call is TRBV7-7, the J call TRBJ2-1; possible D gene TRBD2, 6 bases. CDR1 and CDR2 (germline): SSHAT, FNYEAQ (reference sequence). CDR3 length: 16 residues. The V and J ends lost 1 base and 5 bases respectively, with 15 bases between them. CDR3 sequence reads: CASSLGIRLANNEQFF. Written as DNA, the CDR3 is TGTGCCAGCAGCTTAGGGATCCGGCTAGCGAACAATGAGCAGTTCTTC. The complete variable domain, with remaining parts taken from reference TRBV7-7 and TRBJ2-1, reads GAGVSQSPRYKVTKRGQDVTLRCDPISSHATLYWYQQALGQGPEFLTYFNYEAQPDKSGLPSDRFSAERPEGSISTLTIQRTEQRDSAMYRCASSLGIRLANNEQFFGPGTRLTVL.

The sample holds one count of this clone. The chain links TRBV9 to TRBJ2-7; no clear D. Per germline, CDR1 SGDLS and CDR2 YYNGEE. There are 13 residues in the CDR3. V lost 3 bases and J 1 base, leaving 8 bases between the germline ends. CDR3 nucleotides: TGTGCCAGCAGCGAGAGTGTATCCTACGAGCAGTACTTC. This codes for CASSESVSYEQYF.

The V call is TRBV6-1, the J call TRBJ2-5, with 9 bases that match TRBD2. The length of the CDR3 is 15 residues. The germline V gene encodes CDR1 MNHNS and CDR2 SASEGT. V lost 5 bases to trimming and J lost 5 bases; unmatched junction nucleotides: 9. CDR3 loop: CASSPAGGVGETQYF. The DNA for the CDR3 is TGTGCCAGCAGTCCAGCGGGGGGTGTGGGGGAGACCCAGTACTTC.

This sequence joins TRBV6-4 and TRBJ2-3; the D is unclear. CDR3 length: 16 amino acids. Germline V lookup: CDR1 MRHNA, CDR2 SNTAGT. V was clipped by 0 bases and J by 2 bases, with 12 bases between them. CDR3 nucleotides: TGTGCCAGCAGTGACTCCGTTGGCACGAACACAGATACGCAGTATTTT. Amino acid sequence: CASSDSVGTNTDTQYF.

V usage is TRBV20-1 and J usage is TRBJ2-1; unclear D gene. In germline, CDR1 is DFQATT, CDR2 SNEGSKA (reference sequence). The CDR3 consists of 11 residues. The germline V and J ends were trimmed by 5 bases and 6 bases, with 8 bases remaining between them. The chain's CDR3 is CSARRSNEQFF. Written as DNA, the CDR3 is TGCAGTGCTCGCCGGAGCAATGAGCAGTTCTTC.

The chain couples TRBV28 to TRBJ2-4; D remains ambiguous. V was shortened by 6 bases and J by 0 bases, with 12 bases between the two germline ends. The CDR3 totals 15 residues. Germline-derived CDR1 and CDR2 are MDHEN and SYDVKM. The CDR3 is CASSLQVLAKNIQYF. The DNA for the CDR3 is TGTGCCAGCAGCCTCCAAGTACTAGCCAAAAACATTCAGTACTTC.

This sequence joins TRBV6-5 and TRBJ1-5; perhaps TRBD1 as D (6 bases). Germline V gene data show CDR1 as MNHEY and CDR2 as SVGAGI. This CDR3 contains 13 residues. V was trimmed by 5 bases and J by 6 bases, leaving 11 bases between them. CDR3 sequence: CASSERGGQPQHF. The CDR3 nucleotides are TGTGCCAGCAGTGAAAGGGGGGGTCAGCCCCAGCATTTT.

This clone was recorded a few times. CDR3 sequence: CASSQESRTGVYEQYF. Here the CDR3 DNA reads TGTGCCAGCAGCCAAGAATCCAGGACAGGAGTTTACGAGCAGTACTTC. The V gene is TRBV4-2, the J gene TRBJ2-7; 7 nucleotides agree with TRBD1. The CDR3 runs to 16 residues. The trim removed 0 bases at V and 4 bases at J, leaving 9 bases unmatched. From germline, CDR1 is LGHNA and CDR2 YNFKEQ.

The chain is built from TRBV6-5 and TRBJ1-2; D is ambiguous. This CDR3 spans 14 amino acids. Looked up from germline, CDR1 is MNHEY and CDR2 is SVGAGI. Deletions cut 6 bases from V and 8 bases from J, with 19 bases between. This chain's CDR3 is CASSPRRGASGYTF. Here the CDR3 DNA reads TGTGCCAGCAGCCCCCGGCGGGGTGCGAGCGGCTACACCTTC.

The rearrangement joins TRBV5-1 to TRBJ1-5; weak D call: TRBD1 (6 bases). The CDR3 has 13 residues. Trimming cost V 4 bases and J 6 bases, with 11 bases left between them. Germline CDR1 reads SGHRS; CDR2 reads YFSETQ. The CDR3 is CASSQTGFQPQHF. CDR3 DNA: TGCGCCAGCAGCCAGACAGGTTTTCAGCCCCAGCATTTT.

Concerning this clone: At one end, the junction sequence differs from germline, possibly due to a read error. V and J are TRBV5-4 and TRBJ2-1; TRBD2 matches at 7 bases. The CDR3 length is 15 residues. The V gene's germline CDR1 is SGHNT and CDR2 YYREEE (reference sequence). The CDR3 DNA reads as TGTGCCAGCAGGTTGGGGGGGGAAGTGGGCAATGAGCAGTTCTTC. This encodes CASRLGGEVGNEQFF.

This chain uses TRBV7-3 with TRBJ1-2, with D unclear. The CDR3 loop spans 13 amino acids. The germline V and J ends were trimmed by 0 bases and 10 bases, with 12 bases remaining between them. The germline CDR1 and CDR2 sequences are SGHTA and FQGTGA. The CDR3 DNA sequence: TGTGCCAGCAGCTTAACCCCGGCCGGGGACTACACCTTC. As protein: CASSLTPAGDYTF.

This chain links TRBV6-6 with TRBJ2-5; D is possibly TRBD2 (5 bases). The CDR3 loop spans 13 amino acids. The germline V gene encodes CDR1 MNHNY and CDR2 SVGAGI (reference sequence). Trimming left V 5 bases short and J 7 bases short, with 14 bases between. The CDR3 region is CASSLDRAGTQYF. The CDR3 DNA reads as TGTGCCAGCAGTCTTGACCGGGCGGGGACCCAGTACTTC.

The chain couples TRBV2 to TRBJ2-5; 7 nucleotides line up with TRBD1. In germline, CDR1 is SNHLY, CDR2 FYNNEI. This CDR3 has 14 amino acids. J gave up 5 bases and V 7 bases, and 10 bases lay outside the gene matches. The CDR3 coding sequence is TGTGCCAGCAAAGCCGACAGGGCCGGGGAGACCCAGTACTTC. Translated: CASKADRAGETQYF.

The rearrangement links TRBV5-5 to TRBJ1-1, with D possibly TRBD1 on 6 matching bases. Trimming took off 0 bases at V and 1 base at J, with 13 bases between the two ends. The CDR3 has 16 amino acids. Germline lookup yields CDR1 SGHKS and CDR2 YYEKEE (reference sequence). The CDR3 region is CASSLVLAGANTEAFF. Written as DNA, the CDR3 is TGTGCCAGCAGCTTGGTGTTGGCAGGGGCGAACACTGAAGCTTTCTTT.

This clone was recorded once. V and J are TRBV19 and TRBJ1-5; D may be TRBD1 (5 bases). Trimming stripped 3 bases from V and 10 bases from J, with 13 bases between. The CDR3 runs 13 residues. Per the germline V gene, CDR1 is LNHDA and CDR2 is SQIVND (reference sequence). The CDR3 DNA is TGTGCCAGTAGTATGGAAAGACAGACCCCCCAGCATTTT. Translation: CASSMERQTPQHF.

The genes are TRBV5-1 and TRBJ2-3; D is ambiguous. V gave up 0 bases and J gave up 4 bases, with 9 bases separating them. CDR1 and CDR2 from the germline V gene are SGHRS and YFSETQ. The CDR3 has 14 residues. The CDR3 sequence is CASSLETGADTQYF. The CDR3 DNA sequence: TGCGCCAGCAGCTTGGAGACCGGAGCAGATACGCAGTATTTT.

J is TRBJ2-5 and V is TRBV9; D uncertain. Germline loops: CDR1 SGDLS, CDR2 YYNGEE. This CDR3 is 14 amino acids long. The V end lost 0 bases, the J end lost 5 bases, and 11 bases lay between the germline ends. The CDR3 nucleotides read TGTGCCAGCAGCGTAGGGCCCCAATTGGAGACCCAGTACTTC. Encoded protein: CASSVGPQLETQYF.

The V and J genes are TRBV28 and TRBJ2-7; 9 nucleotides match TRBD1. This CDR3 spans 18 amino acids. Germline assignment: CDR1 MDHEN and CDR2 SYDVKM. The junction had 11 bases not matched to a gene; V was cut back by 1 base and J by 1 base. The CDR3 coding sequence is TGTGCCAGCAGTTTATCGTTCGCGTCTGGGACAGGGTCCTACGAGCAGTACTTC. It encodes CASSLSFASGTGSYEQYF.

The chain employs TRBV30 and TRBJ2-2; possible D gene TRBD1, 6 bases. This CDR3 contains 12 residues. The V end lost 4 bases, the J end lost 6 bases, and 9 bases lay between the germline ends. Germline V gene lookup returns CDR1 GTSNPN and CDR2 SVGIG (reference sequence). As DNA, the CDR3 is TGTGCCTGGAACAGGGTCGCCGGGGAGCTGTTTTTT. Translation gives CAWNRVAGELFF.

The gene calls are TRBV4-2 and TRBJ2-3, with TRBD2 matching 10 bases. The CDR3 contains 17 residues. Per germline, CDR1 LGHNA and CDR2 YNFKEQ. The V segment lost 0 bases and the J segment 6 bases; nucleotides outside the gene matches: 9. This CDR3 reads CASSQDRAGGPLDTQYF. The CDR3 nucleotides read TGTGCCAGCAGCCAAGATCGAGCGGGAGGGCCGTTGGATACGCAGTATTTT.

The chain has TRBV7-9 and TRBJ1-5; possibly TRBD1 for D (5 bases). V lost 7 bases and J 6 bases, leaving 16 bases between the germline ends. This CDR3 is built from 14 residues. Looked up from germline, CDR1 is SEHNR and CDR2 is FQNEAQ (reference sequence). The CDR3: CASTTSGGGQPQHF. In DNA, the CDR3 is TGTGCCAGCACCACATCTGGGGGGGGTCAGCCCCAGCATTTT.

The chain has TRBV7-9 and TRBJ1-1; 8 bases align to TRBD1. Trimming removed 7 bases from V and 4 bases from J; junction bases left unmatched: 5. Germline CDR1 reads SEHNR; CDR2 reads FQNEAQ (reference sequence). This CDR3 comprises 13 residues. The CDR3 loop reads CASTDRAVTEAFF. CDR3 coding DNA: TGTGCCAGCACGGACAGGGCAGTCACTGAAGCTTTCTTT.

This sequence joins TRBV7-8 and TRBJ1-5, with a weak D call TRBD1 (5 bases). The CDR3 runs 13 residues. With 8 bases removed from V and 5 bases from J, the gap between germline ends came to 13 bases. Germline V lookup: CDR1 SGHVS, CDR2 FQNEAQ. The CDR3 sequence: CASGNGGYQPQHF. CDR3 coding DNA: TGTGCCAGCGGGAACGGGGGGTATCAGCCCCAGCATTTT.

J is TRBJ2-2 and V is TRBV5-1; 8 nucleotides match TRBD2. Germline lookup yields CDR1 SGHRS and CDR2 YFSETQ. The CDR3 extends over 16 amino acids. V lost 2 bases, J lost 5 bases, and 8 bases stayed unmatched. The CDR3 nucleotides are TGCGCCAGCAGCTTCGGGAGCGGGGGCGGAACCGGGGAGCTGTTTTTT. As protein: CASSFGSGGGTGELFF.

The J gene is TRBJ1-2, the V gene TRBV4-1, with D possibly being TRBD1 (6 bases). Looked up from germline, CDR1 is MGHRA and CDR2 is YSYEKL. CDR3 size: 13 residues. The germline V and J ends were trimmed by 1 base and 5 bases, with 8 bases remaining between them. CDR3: CASSQGQEYGYTF. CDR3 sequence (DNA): TGCGCCAGCAGCCAAGGACAGGAGTATGGCTACACCTTC.